This TCR beta chain was observed in a study of T cell repertoires in cytomegalovirus infection. MiXCR, run by TCRdb on the reads, gives a single entry per CDR3 protein. The repertoire has about 770,000 distinct CDR3 sequences, 29% of them found once; the top ten carry around 14%. This clonotype was seen only once. Antigen unknown. A much larger clone sits a single nucleotide away, making a read error possible. This CDR3 region has 14 residues. CDR1 is SGHVS and CDR2 is FNYEAQ in the germline V gene. The V gene lost 1 base and the J gene lost 1 base, with 7 bases spanning the gap. The rearrangement joins TRBV7-6 to TRBJ1-1; D unresolved. Sequenced here: cultured CD8+ T cells from PBMCs, sampled from culture after CMV antigen stimulation. The receptor's source is a human donor in good health (CMV status not recorded). Some clones in this sample may be carry-over from other donors' samples. CDR3 region: CASSLEAANTEAFF. The DNA for the CDR3 is TGTGCCAGCAGCTTAGAGGCAGCGAACACTGAAGCTTTCTTT.